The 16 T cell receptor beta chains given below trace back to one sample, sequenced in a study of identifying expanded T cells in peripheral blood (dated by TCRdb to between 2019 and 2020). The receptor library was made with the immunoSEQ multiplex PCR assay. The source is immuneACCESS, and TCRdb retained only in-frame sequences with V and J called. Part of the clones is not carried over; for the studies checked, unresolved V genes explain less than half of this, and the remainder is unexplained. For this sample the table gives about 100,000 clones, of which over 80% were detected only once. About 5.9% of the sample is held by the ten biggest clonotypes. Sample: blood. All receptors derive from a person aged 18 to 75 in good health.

DNA for the CDR3: TGTGCCAGCAGCGTAGGGTACCCTGGAATAGCCTATGGCTACACCTTC. Its protein is CASSVGYPGIAYGYTF. This chain connects TRBV9 to TRBJ1-2; D is ambiguous. The CDR3 covers 16 residues. Germline CDR1 SGDLS, CDR2 YYNGEE. Trimming shortened V by 0 bases and J by 4 bases, and 16 bases separated the two germline ends. Variable domain in full (rest from reference TRBV9 and TRBJ1-2): DSGVTQTPKHLITATGQRVTLRCSPRSGDLSVYWYQQSLDQGLQFLIQYYNGEERAKGNILERFSAQQFPDLHSELNLSSLELGDSALYFCASSVGYPGIAYGYTFGSGTRLTVV.

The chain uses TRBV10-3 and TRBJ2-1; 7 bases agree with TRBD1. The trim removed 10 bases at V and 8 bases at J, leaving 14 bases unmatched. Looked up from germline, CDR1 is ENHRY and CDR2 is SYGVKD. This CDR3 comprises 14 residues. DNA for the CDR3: TGTGCCACCAGGGACAGCGCAGAGGGGGATGAGCAGTTCTTC. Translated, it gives CATRDSAEGDEQFF.

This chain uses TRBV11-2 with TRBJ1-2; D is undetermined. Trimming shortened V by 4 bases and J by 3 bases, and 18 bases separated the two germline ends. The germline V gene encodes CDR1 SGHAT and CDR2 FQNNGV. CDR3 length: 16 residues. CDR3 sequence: CASSSLGVESYYGYTF. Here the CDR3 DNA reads TGTGCCAGCAGCTCCTTGGGAGTAGAATCTTACTATGGCTACACCTTC.

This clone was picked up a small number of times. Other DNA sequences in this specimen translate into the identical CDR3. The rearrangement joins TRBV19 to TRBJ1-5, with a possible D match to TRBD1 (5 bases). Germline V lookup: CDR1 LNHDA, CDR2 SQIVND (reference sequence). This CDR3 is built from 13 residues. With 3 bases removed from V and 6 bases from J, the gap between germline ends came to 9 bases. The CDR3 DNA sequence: TGTGCCAGTAGTATTTCAGGGAGTCAGCCCCAGCATTTT. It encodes CASSISGSQPQHF.

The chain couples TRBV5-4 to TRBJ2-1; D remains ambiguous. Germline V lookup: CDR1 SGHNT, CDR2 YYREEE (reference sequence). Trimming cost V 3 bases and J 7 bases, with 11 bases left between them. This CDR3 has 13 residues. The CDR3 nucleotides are TGTGCCAGCAGCTCCGTAAATTTGAATGAGCAGTTCTTC. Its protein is CASSSVNLNEQFF. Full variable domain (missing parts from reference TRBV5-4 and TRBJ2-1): ETGVTQSPTHLIKTRGQQVTLRCSSQSGHNTVSWYQQALGQGPQFIFQYYREEENGRGNFPPRFSGLQFPNYSSELNVNALELDDSALYLCASSSVNLNEQFFGPGTRLTVL.

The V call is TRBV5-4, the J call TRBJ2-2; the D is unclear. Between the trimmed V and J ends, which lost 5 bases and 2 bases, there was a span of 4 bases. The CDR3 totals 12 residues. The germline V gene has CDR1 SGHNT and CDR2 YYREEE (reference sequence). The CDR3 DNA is TGTGCCAGCAGTCAAAACACCGGGGAGCTGTTTTTT. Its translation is CASSQNTGELFF.

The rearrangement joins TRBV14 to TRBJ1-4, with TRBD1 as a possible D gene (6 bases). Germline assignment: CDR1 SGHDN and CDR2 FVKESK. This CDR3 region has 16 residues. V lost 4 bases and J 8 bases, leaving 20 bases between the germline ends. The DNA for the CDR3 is TGTGCCAGCAGCCGCGAATACAGGGTGAGCACCGAAAAACTGTTTTTT. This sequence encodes CASSREYRVSTEKLFF.

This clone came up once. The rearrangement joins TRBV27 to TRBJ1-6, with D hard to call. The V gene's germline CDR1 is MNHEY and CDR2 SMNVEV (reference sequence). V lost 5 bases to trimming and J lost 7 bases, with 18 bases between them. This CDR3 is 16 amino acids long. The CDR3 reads CASSERAARRNSPLHF. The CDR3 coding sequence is TGTGCCAGCAGTGAACGGGCCGCCCGGCGGAATTCACCCCTCCACTTT.

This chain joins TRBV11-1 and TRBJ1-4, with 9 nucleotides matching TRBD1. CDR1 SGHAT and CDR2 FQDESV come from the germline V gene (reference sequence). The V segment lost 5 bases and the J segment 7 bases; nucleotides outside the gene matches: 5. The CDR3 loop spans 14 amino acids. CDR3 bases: TGTGCCAGCAGCCCTACAGGGGGCAGTGAAAAACTGTTTTTT. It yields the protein CASSPTGGSEKLFF.

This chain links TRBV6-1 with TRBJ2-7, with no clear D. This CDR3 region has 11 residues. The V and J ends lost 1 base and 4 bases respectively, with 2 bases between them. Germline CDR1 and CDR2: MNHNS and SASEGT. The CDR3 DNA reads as TGTGCCAGCAGTGAAGGATACGAGCAGTACTTC. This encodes CASSEGYEQYF.

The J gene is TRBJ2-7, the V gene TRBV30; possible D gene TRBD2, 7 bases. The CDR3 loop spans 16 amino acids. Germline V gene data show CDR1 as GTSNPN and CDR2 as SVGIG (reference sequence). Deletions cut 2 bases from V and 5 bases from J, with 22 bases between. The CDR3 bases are TGTGCCTGGAGTCCCTCCACCGGGGGGCCCAAGGACGAGCAGTACTTC. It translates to CAWSPSTGGPKDEQYF.

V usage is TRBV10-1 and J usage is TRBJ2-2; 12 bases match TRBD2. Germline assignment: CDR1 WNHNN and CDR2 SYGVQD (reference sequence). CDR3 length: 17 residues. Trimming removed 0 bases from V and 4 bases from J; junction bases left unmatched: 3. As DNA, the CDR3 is TGCGCCAGCAGTGAGTCACGACTAGCGGGGGTCACCGGGGAGCTGTTTTTT. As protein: CASSESRLAGVTGELFF.

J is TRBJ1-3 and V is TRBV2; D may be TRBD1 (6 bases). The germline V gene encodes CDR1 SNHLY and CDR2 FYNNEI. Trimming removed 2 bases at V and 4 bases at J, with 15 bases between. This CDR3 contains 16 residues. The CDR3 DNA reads TGTGCCAGCAGTGAATACGCTCCAGGGGCGGGAAACACCATATATTTT. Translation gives CASSEYAPGAGNTIYF.

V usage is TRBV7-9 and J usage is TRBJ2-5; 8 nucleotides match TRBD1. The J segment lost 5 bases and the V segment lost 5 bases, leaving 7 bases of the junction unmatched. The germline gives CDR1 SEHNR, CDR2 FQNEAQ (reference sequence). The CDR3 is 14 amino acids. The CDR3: CASSPSTGVETQYF. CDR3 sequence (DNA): TGTGCCAGCAGCCCCTCGACAGGGGTTGAGACCCAGTACTTC.

CDR3 sequence (DNA): TGTGCCAGCAGCTTAATGGGTACCGGGACAGCCCTTGGAAACACCATATATTTT. Residues: CASSLMGTGTALGNTIYF. V and J are TRBV7-8 and TRBJ1-3; TRBD1 agrees at 7 bases. Germline-derived CDR1 and CDR2 are SGHVS and FQNEAQ. The CDR3 spans 18 residues. Trimming removed 2 bases from V and 3 bases from J; junction bases left unmatched: 13.

The CDR3, as DNA: TGTGCCAGCAGCTTAGGACACCACACTGAAGCTTTCTTT. Its translation: CASSLGHHTEAFF. The chain employs TRBV7-3 and TRBJ1-1, with a tentative D call TRBD1 (5 bases). Looked up from germline, CDR1 is SGHTA and CDR2 is FQGTGA. The length of the CDR3 is 13 residues. Trimming took 2 bases from V and 3 from J, leaving 7 bases between them.